One sample yielded the 5 T cell receptor beta chains listed below, sequenced in a study of CD4 T cells in relation to SARS-CoV-2 and coronaviruses. Sequencing was performed with immunoSEQ multiplex PCR; in TCRdb, only in-frame clones are kept and a portion is missing. Of tens of thousands of clones in the sample, just over 90% were seen once. The specimen was naive CD4+ T cells from PBMCs. Stated subset: naive CD4+ T cells isolated by negative enrichment. These receptors all come from an adult with COVID-19.

The chain links TRBV27 to TRBJ1-6; D call uncertain. CDR1 is MNHEY, CDR2 SMNVEV, per germline (reference sequence). Trimming shortened V by 4 bases and J by 4 bases, and 11 bases separated the two germline ends. This CDR3 spans 15 amino acids. CDR3 region: CASSSTLPYNSPLHF. In DNA form, the CDR3 reads TGTGCCAGCAGTTCGACATTGCCGTATAATTCACCCCTCCACTTT.

The V gene is TRBV5-1, the J gene TRBJ2-5; possibly TRBD1 or TRBD2 for D (5 bases each). V was shortened by 4 bases and J by 3 bases, with 13 bases between the two germline ends. Germline values: CDR1 SGHRS, CDR2 YFSETQ. This CDR3 is built from 14 residues. CDR3 nucleotide sequence: TGCGCCAGCAGCGGGGGAGACAGAGAAGAGACCCAGTACTTC. Encoded protein: CASSGGDREETQYF. Supplemented by reference TRBV5-1 and TRBJ2-5, the full variable domain reads KAGVTQTPRYLIKTRGQQVTLSCSPISGHRSVSWYQQTPGQGLQFLFEYFSETQRNKGNFPGRFSGRQFSNSRSEMNVSTLELGDSALYLCASSGGDREETQYFGPGTRLLVL.

The chain employs TRBV15 and TRBJ2-7, with 9 bases identical to TRBD1. The CDR3 extends over 15 amino acids. In germline, CDR1 is LNHNV, CDR2 YYDKDF (reference sequence). Trimming removed 0 bases from V and 3 bases from J; junction bases left unmatched: 3. This CDR3 reads CATSREGTGFYEQYF. The CDR3 DNA reads as TGTGCCACCAGCAGAGAGGGGACAGGGTTCTACGAGCAGTACTTC.

The rearrangement uses TRBV7-3 and TRBJ2-3; D gene uncertain. The CDR3 is 14 residues long. Germline V lookup: CDR1 SGHTA, CDR2 FQGTGA. V shed 5 bases and J shed 3 bases, with 12 bases lying between them. The DNA of the CDR3 is TGTGCCAGCAGCCAACCCCCGACGACAGATACGCAGTATTTT. Its protein product is CASSQPPTTDTQYF. Full variable domain (missing parts from reference TRBV7-3 and TRBJ2-3): GAGVSQTPSNKVTEKGKYVELRCDPISGHTALYWYRQSLGQGPEFLIYFQGTGAADDSGLPNDRFFAVRPEGSVSTLKIQRTERGDSAVYLCASSQPPTTDTQYFGPGTRLTVL.

This CDR3 reads CAWSGNYEQYF. The CDR3 DNA is TGTGCCTGGAGTGGAAACTACGAGCAGTACTTC. The chain combines TRBV30 with TRBJ2-7; no firm D call. The germline V gene encodes CDR1 GTSNPN and CDR2 SVGIG (reference sequence). There are 11 residues in the CDR3. Trimming pared 1 base from V and 3 bases from J, leaving 4 bases between.